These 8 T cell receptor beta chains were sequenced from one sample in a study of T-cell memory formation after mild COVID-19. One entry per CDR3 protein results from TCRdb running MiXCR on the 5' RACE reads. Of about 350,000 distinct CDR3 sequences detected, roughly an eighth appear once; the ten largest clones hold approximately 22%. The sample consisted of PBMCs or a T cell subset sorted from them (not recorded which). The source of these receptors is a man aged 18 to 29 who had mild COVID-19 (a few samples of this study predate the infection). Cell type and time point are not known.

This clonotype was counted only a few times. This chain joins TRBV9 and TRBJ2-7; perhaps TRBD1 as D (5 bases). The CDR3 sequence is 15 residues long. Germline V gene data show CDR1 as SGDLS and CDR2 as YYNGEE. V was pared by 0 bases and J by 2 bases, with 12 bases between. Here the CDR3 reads CASSVGAGFPYEQYF. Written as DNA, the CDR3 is TGTGCCAGCAGCGTAGGGGCAGGGTTCCCCTACGAGCAGTACTTC.

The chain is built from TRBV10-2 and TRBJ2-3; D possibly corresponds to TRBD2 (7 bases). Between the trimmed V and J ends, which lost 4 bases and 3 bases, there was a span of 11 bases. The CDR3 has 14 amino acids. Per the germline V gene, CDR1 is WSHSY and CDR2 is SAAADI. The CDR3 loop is CASSVAGATDTQYF. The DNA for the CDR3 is TGCGCCAGCAGTGTTGCGGGGGCAACAGATACGCAGTATTTT.

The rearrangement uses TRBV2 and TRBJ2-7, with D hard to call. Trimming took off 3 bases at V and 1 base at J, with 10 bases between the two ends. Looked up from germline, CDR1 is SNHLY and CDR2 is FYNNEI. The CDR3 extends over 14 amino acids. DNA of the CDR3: TGTGCCAGCAGTGAGTTGGCCACGTCCTACGAGCAGTACGTC. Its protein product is CASSELATSYEQYV.

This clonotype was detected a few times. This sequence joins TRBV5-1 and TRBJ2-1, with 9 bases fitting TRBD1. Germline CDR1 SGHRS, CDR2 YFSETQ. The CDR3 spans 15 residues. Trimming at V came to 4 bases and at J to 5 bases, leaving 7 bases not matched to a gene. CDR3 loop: CASSIQGALDNEQFF. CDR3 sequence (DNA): TGCGCCAGCAGCATACAGGGGGCTTTGGACAATGAGCAGTTCTTC.

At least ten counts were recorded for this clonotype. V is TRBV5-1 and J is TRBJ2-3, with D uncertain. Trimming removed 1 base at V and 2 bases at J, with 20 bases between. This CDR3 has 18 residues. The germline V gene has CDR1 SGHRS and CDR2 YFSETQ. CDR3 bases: TGCGCCAGCAGCTTGAGGGTCAGGACCCCCCTCCTCACAGATACGCAGTATTTT. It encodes CASSLRVRTPLLTDTQYF.

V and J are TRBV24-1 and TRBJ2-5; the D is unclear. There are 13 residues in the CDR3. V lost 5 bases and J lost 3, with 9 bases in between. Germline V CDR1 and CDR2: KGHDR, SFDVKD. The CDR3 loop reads CATSVSWKETQYF. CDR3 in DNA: TGTGCCACCAGTGTGAGTTGGAAAGAGACCCAGTACTTC.

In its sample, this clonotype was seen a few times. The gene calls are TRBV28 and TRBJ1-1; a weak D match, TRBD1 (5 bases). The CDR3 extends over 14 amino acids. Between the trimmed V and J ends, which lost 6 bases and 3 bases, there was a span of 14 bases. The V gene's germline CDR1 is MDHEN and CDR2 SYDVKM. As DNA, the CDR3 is TGTGCCAGCAGCCTCGTGGGGCTAGACACTGAAGCTTTCTTT. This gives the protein CASSLVGLDTEAFF.

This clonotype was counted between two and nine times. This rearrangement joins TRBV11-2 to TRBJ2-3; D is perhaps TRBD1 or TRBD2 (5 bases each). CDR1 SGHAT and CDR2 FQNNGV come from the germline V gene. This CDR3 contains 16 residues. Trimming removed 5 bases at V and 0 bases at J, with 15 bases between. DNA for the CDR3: TGTGCCAGCAGCCCTTCGTGGGGGTTTAGCACAGATACGCAGTATTTT. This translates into CASSPSWGFSTDTQYF.